Presented here are 20 T cell receptor beta chains from one specimen sequenced in a study of cytomegalovirus exposure and HLA in healthy donors. The PCR had 60 Vbeta and 13 Jbeta primers. Using immunoSEQ multiplex PCR, the repertoire was profiled, and TCRdb retains in-frame clones only, with some absent. Its table lists around 53,000 clones. Sequencing was done on a sample of PBMCs. The receptor set was obtained from a woman aged 30 to 39 in good health and CMV-seropositive.

The chain is built from TRBV14 and TRBJ1-2; D gene uncertain. This CDR3 comprises 13 residues. Trimming removed 2 bases from V and 8 bases from J, with 12 bases in between. The germline gives CDR1 SGHDN, CDR2 FVKESK. In nucleotides, the CDR3 is TGTGCCAGCAGCCAAATCGAGATGGGCGGCTACACCTTC. Translating it yields CASSQIEMGGYTF.

The chain couples TRBV19 to TRBJ1-1, with D possibly TRBD1 on 6 matching bases. Germline assignment: CDR1 LNHDA and CDR2 SQIVND (reference sequence). This CDR3 spans 14 amino acids. Between the trimmed V and J ends, which lost 7 bases and 0 bases, there was a span of 12 bases. This chain's CDR3 is CASIRTALNTEAFF. DNA of the CDR3: TGTGCCAGTATCCGGACAGCGCTGAACACTGAAGCTTTCTTT.

The chain is built from TRBV2 and TRBJ1-5; 9 nucleotides align to TRBD1. V was pared by 6 bases and J by 3 bases, with 6 bases of the junction left unmatched. CDR1 and CDR2 from the germline V gene are SNHLY and FYNNEI. The CDR3 runs 15 residues. The CDR3 here is CASRTRDRDNQPQHF. The CDR3 coding sequence is TGTGCCAGCAGGACCCGGGACAGGGACAATCAGCCCCAGCATTTT. Full variable domain (rest looked up from reference TRBV2 and TRBJ1-5): EPEVTQTPSHQVTQMGQEVILRCVPISNHLYFYWYRQILGQKVEFLVSFYNNEISEKSEIFDDQFSVERPDGSNFTLKIRSTKLEDSAMYFCASRTRDRDNQPQHFGDGTRLSIL.

The chain couples TRBV6-1 to TRBJ2-1; 8 bases fit TRBD2. The CDR3 consists of 12 residues. Germline trimming cut 8 bases from V and 8 bases from J; bases unmatched to any gene: 5. Germline CDR1 MNHNS, CDR2 SASEGT. The CDR3 reads CASRGGGHEQFF. CDR3 coding DNA: TGTGCCAGCCGGGGGGGTGGTCATGAGCAGTTCTTC.

This chain joins TRBV5-1 and TRBJ2-7, with 9 bases that match TRBD1. The CDR3 runs 15 residues. V gave up 4 bases and J gave up 1 base; unmatched junction bases: 6. Per germline, CDR1 SGHRS and CDR2 YFSETQ. The CDR3 here is CASSPDGTGSYEQYF. CDR3 coding DNA: TGCGCCAGCAGCCCGGATGGGACAGGGTCCTACGAGCAGTACTTC.

As DNA, the CDR3 is TGTGCCAGCAGGTCGGGGAGCACAGATACGCAGTATTTT. It is translated as CASRSGSTDTQYF. The rearrangement joins TRBV6-5 to TRBJ2-3; tentatively, D is TRBD2 (5 bases). From germline, CDR1 is MNHEY and CDR2 SVGAGI. The V and J ends lost 6 bases and 0 bases respectively, with 7 bases between them. This CDR3 has 13 residues.

The chain links TRBV6-6 to TRBJ2-7, with 8 bases fitting TRBD1. V lost 2 bases and J lost 5; bases outside the gene matches: 2. Germline CDR1 reads MNHNY; CDR2 reads SVGAGI (reference sequence). The CDR3 length is 13 residues. The CDR3, as DNA: TGTGCCAGCAGTTACCGACAGGGGAACGAGCAGTACTTC. This translates into CASSYRQGNEQYF.

The chain is built from TRBV6-6 and TRBJ1-2; D may be TRBD1 (5 bases). V lost 6 bases and J lost 5, with 13 bases in between. The CDR3 has 13 amino acids. In germline, CDR1 is MNHNY, CDR2 SVGAGI (reference sequence). Here the CDR3 reads CASRPDSGYGYTF. DNA for the CDR3: TGTGCCAGCAGGCCAGACAGTGGGTATGGCTACACCTTC.

This chain uses TRBV7-6 with TRBJ2-3, with a weak D call TRBD1 (6 bases). This CDR3 is built from 14 residues. V lost 5 bases and J 2 bases, leaving 11 bases between the germline ends. Germline V gene lookup returns CDR1 SGHVS and CDR2 FNYEAQ. CDR3 bases: TGTGCCAGCAGCCACTGGGGGCTCACAGATACGCAGTATTTT. This sequence encodes CASSHWGLTDTQYF.

V gene TRBV6-5 combines with J gene TRBJ1-4; a weak D match, TRBD1 (5 bases). The V end was cut by 10 bases, the J end by 4 bases, with 16 bases between. CDR1 MNHEY and CDR2 SVGAGI come from the germline V gene. CDR3 length: 14 amino acids. DNA for the CDR3: TGTGCCACAAAGGGAGGACAAGATAATGAAAAACTGTTTTTT. Its protein product is CATKGGQDNEKLFF.

This sequence joins TRBV6-6 and TRBJ2-7; 12 bases fit TRBD2. CDR3 length equals 11 residues. Unmatched junction bases numbered 2, after V lost 8 bases and J lost 9 bases. In germline, CDR1 is MNHNY, CDR2 SVGAGI (reference sequence). The CDR3 is CASGLAGLQYF. DNA of the CDR3: TGTGCCAGCGGACTAGCGGGACTGCAGTACTTC.

This chain joins TRBV19 and TRBJ2-7; TRBD2 aligns across 12 bases. The CDR3 is made up of 13 amino acids. With 4 bases clipped from V and 7 bases from J, the junction kept 2 bases outside the gene matches. Germline assignment: CDR1 LNHDA and CDR2 SQIVND (reference sequence). The CDR3 sequence is CASSTGLAGEQYF. The DNA of the CDR3 is TGTGCCAGTAGTACTGGACTAGCGGGGGAGCAGTACTTC.

This chain joins TRBV4-2 and TRBJ1-3; possible D gene TRBD1, 5 bases. The germline V and J ends were trimmed by 6 bases and 3 bases, with 9 bases remaining between them. Germline values: CDR1 LGHNA, CDR2 YNFKEQ. This CDR3 spans 13 amino acids. In DNA form, the CDR3 reads TGTGCCAGCAGTAAGGGGAATGGAAACACCATATATTTT. Protein product: CASSKGNGNTIYF.

The chain uses TRBV5-4 and TRBJ1-2; 9 bases match TRBD1. V was pared by 3 bases and J by 6 bases, with 6 bases of the junction left unmatched. Per germline, CDR1 SGHNT and CDR2 YYREEE (reference sequence). CDR3 length: 14 residues. In DNA form, the CDR3 reads TGTGCCAGCAGCTCGGGGACAGGGAAGCATGGCTACACCTTC. Protein sequence: CASSSGTGKHGYTF. The full variable domain, rest sourced from reference TRBV5-4 and TRBJ1-2, is ETGVTQSPTHLIKTRGQQVTLRCSSQSGHNTVSWYQQALGQGPQFIFQYYREEENGRGNFPPRFSGLQFPNYSSELNVNALELDDSALYLCASSSGTGKHGYTFGSGTRLTVV.

DNA of the CDR3: TGTGCCACCCCGCATTGGAGGCAGTACTTC. Translated: CATPHWRQYF. V and J are TRBV11-2 and TRBJ2-7; D gene uncertain. V dropped 10 bases and J dropped 9 bases, with 13 bases sitting between them. Germline V CDR1 and CDR2: SGHAT, FQNNGV. This CDR3 is 10 amino acids long.

The chain couples TRBV11-2 to TRBJ2-7, with 14 bases that match TRBD2. The CDR3 contains 18 residues. Trimming removed 2 bases from V and 6 bases from J; junction bases left unmatched: 12. Germline CDR1 SGHAT, CDR2 FQNNGV. This chain's CDR3 is CASSLMGRLAGGLSEQYF. The CDR3 DNA reads as TGTGCCAGCAGCTTAATGGGGAGACTAGCGGGAGGGCTTTCCGAGCAGTACTTC.

J is TRBJ2-7 and V is TRBV7-2; tentatively, D is TRBD1 (6 bases). The CDR3 runs to 14 residues. Germline V gives CDR1 SGHTA, CDR2 FQGNSA. V dropped 8 bases and J dropped 5 bases, with 19 bases sitting between them. The CDR3 reads CASAAWDTRHEQYF. The CDR3, as DNA: TGTGCCAGCGCAGCTTGGGACACGAGGCACGAGCAGTACTTC.

This chain joins TRBV29-1 and TRBJ1-2; D call uncertain. CDR1 and CDR2 from the germline V gene are SQVTM and ANQGSEA. V lost 5 bases and J lost 7, with 14 bases in between. The length of the CDR3 is 12 residues. The CDR3 DNA reads TGCAGCGTTTCTCCCCGGGGATCTGGCTACACCTTC. Its protein product is CSVSPRGSGYTF.

J is TRBJ1-3 and V is TRBV5-1, with 7 bases lining up with TRBD1. The germline CDR1 and CDR2 sequences are SGHRS and YFSETQ. CDR3 length equals 14 residues. J was trimmed by 4 bases and V by 3 bases; bases with no gene match: 4. The CDR3 DNA reads as TGCGCCAGCAGCTCGACAGGGTTCGGAAACACCATATATTTT. Its translation: CASSSTGFGNTIYF.

V is TRBV7-9 and J is TRBJ1-6; possible D gene TRBD1, 5 bases. CDR3 length: 15 amino acids. Germline assignment: CDR1 SEHNR and CDR2 FQNEAQ (reference sequence). The V gene lost 5 bases and the J gene lost 3 bases, with 11 bases spanning the gap. The CDR3 nucleotides are TGTGCCAGCAGCCCCCAGACAGACTATAATTCACCCCTCCACTTT. Its protein is CASSPQTDYNSPLHF. The full variable domain, in which reference TRBV7-9 and TRBJ1-6 provide the parts outside the CDR3, is DTGVSQNPRHKITKRGQNVTFRCDPISEHNRLYWYRQTLGQGPEFLTYFQNEAQLEKSRLLSDRFSAERPKGSFSTLEIQRTEQGDSAMYLCASSPQTDYNSPLHFGNGTRLTVT.